These T cell receptor beta chains were read from a single sample in a study of CD8 T cells in ankylosing spondylitis. Each CDR3 protein gets one entry after TCRdb re-called the 5' RACE reads with MiXCR. This sample has approximately 250,000 distinct CDR3 sequences, with about 10% found just once. Sequences were obtained from blood, either unsorted or a sorted T cell fraction (not recorded which). These receptor sequences come from a male donor with ankylosing spondylitis or in good health (not recorded which). Both conserved end residues are part of each CDR3. The D gene is left open where the match is weak. Some rows have no size entry. The others give once, few or many, or a class for an expanded clone.

TRBV29-1	-	-	TRBJ1-1	TGCAGCGTCGCCCGGGACACTGAAGCTTTCTTT	CSVARDTEAFF
TRBV12-3/TRBV12-4	-	-	TRBJ2-6	TGTGTCAGCAGTCCCCTCGACAGACCTGGGGCCAACGTCCTGACTTTC	CVSSPLDRPGANVLTF
TRBV20-1	many	-	TRBJ2-3	TGCAGTGCGGGCAGGGCGCTGGATACGCAGTATTTT	CSAGRALDTQYF
TRBV12-3/TRBV12-4	many	-	TRBJ1-2	TGTGCCAGCAGTTCGAAACAGGGAGGTGGCTACACCTTC	CASSSKQGGGYTF
TRBV11-2	many	TRBD1	TRBJ1-2	TGTGCCAGCAGCTTGGGACAGGGTTCCAATCCCCTCTTC	CASSLGQGSNPLF
TRBV4-2	many	TRBD2	TRBJ2-4	TGTGCCAGCAGCCAAGACAAGGGAGGGTGGGGCATTCAGTACTTC	CASSQDKGGWGIQYF
TRBV10-3	few	TRBD1	TRBJ2-2	TGTGCCATCAGTGCAGGGGGAACGGTCGGGGAGCTGTTTTTT	CAISAGGTVGELFF
TRBV7-9	-	-	TRBJ1-1	TGTGCCAGCAGCCCTGGACAGCTTGAAGCTTTCTTT	CASSPGQLEAFF
TRBV13	-	-	TRBJ2-7	TGTGCCAGCAGCTTAGGGACATCTCCCGGGGAGCAGTACTTC	CASSLGTSPGEQYF
TRBV10-2	many	-	TRBJ2-5	TGCGCCAGCAGTGAACCCCAGAAGGGGGTCCTTCAAGAGACCCAGTACTTC	CASSEPQKGVLQETQYF
TRBV28	many	TRBD2	TRBJ2-3	TGTGCCAGCAGCCCAGCGGGGTACACAGATACGCAGTATTTT	CASSPAGYTDTQYF
TRBV30	few	-	TRBJ1-6	TGTGCCTGGAGTCCTTTGGATTCACCCCTCCACTTT	CAWSPLDSPLHF
TRBV20-1	many	TRBD2	TRBJ2-3	TGCAGTGCTAGATCCGGACTAGCGGGAGTCCCGGATACGCAGTATTTT	CSARSGLAGVPDTQYF
TRBV5-1	many	-	TRBJ1-1	TGCGCCAGCAGCTCGGACAGCGGATACGAAGCTTTCTTT	CASSSDSGYEAFF
TRBV3-1	many	-	TRBJ2-2	TGTGCCAGCAGCCACCGGGGGTCCACCGGGGAGCTGTTTTTT	CASSHRGSTGELFF
TRBV7-2	-	TRBD2	TRBJ2-5	TGTGCCAGCAGTAGAACTAGCGGGAGCGCCGAGACCCAGTACTTC	CASSRTSGSAETQYF